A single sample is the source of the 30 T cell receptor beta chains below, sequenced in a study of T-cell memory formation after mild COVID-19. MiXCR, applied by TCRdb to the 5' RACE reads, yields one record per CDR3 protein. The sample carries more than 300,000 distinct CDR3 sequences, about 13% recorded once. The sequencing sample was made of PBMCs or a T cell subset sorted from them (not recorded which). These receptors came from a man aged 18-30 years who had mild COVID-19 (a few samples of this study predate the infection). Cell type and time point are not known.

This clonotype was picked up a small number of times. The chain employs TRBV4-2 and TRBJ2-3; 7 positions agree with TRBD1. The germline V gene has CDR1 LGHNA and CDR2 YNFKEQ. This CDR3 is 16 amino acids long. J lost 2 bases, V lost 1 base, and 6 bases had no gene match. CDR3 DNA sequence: TGTGCCAGCAGCCAAGCGGGACAGACAAACACAGATACGCAGTATTTT. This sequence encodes CASSQAGQTNTDTQYF.

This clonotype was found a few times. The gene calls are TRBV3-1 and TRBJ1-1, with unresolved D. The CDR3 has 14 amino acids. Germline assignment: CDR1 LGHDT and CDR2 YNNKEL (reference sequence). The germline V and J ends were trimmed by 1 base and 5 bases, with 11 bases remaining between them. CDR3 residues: CASSQARAKTEAFF. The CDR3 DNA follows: TGTGCCAGCAGCCAAGCCCGGGCCAAAACTGAAGCTTTCTTT.

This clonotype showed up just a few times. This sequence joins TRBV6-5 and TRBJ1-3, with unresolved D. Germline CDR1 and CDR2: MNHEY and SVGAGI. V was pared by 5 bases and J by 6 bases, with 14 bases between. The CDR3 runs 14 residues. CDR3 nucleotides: TGTGCCAGCAGTGTGACTCCCGTGGCAAACACCATATATTTT. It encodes CASSVTPVANTIYF.

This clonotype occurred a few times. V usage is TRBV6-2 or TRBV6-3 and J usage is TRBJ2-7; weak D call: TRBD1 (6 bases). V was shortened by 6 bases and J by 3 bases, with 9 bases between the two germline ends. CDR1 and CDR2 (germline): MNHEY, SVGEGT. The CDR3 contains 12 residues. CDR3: CASRGTHYEQYF. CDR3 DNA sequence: TGTGCCAGCAGAGGGACACACTACGAGCAGTACTTC.

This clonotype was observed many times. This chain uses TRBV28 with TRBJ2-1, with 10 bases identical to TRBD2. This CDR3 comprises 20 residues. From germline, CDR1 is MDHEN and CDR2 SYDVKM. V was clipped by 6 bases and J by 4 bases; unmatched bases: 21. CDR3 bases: TGTGCCAGCAGCAAAAACCTGGTAGCGGGGGGACTTTATTTATACAATGAGCAGTTCTTC. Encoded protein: CASSKNLVAGGLYLYNEQFF.

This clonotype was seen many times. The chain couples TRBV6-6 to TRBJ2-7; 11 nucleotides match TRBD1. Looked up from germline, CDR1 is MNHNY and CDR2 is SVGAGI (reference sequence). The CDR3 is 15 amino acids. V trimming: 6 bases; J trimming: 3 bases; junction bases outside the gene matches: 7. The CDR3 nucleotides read TGTGCCAGCAGGCCCGGACAGGGGGCCTACTACGAGCAGTACGTC. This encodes CASRPGQGAYYEQYV.

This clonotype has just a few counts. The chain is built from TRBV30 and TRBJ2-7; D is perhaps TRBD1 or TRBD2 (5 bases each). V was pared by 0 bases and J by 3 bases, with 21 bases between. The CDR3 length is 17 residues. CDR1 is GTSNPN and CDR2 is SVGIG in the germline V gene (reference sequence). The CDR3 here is CAWSVRDGGGVLYEQYF. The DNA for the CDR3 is TGTGCCTGGAGTGTACGGGACGGAGGTGGGGTCCTCTACGAGCAGTACTTC.

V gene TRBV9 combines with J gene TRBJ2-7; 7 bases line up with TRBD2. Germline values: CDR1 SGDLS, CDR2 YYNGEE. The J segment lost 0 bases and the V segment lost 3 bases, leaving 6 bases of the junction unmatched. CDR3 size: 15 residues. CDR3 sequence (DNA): TGTGCCAGCAGCGGGGGCCCGGGGGGCTCCTACGAGCAGTACTTC. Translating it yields CASSGGPGGSYEQYF.

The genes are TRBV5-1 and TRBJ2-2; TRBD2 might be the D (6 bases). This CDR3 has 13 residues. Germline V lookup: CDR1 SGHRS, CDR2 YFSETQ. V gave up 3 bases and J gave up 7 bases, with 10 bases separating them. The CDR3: CASSWDFNGELFF. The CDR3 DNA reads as TGCGCCAGCAGCTGGGACTTTAACGGGGAGCTGTTTTTT.

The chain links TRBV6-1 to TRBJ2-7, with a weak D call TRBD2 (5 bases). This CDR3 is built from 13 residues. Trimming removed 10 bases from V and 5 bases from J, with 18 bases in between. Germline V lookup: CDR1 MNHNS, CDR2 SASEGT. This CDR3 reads CATRRVEGDEQYF. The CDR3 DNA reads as TGTGCCACCAGGCGGGTAGAGGGAGACGAGCAGTACTTC.

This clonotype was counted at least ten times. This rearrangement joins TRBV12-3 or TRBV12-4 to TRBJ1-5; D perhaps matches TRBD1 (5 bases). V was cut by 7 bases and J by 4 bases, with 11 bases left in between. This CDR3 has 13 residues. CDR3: CASTQGRNQPQHF. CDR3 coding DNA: TGTGCCAGCACCCAGGGTCGGAATCAGCCCCAGCATTTT.

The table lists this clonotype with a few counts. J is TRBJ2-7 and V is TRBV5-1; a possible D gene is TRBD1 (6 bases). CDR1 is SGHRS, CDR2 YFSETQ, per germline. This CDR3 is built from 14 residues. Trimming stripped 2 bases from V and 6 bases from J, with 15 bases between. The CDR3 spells CASSFQGPPAEQYF. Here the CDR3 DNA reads TGCGCCAGCAGCTTCCAGGGGCCACCCGCCGAGCAGTACTTC.

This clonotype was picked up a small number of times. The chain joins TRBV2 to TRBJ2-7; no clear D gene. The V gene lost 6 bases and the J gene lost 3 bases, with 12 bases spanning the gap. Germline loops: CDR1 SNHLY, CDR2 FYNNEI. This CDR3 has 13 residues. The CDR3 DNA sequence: TGTGCCAGCAGGGAGAGTAACAGCTACGAGCAGTACGTC. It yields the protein CASRESNSYEQYV.

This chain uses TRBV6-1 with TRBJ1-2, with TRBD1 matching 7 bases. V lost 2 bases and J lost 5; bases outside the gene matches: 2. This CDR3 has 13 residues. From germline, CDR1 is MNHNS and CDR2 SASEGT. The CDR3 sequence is CASSERRGYGYTF. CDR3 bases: TGTGCCAGCAGTGAACGCAGGGGGTATGGCTACACCTTC.

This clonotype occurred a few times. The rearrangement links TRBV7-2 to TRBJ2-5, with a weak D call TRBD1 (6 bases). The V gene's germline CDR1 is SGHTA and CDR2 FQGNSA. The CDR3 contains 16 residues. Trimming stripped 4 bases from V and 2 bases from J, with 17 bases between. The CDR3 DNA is TGTGCCAGCAGCTCGGTCGGGGCAGGGGCACAAGAGACCCAGTACTTC. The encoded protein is CASSSVGAGAQETQYF.

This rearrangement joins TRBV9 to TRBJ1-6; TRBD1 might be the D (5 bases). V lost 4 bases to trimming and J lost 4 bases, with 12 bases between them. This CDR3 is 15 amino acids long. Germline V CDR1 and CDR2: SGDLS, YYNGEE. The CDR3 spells CASSIRDGYNSPLHF. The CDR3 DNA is TGTGCCAGCAGCATACGGGACGGATATAATTCACCCCTCCACTTT.

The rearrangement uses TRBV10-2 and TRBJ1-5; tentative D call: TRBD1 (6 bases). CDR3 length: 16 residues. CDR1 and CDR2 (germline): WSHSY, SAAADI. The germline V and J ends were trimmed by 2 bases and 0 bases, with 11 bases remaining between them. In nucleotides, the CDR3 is TGCGCCAGCAGTGAGGGGGGGCACTATAGCAATCAGCCCCAGCATTTT. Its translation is CASSEGGHYSNQPQHF.

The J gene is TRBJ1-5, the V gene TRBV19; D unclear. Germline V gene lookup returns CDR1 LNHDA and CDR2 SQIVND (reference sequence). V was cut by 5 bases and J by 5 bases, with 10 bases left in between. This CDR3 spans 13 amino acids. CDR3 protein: CASSPVGYQPQHF. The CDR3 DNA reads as TGTGCCAGTAGTCCGGTCGGTTATCAGCCCCAGCATTTT.

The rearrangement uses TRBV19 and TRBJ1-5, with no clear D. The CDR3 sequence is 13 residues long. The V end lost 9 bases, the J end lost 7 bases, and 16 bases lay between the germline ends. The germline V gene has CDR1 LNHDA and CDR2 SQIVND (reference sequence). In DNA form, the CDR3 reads TGTGCCAGCTGTTACTGGGTTGGGCAGCCCCAGCATTTT. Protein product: CASCYWVGQPQHF.

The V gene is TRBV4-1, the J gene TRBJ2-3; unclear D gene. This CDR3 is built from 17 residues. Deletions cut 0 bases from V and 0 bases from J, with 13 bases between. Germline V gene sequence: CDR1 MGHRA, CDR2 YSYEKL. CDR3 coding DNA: TGCGCCAGCAGCCAAGATCCCCACTCTCCCAGCACAGATACGCAGTATTTT. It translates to CASSQDPHSPSTDTQYF.

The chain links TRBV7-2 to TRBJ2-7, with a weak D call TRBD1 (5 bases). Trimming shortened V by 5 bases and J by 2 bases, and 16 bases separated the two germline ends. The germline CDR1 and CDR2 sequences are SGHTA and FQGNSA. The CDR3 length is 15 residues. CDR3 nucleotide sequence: TGTGCCAGCAGCCAGACGCGGCAGGGTACCTACGAGCAGTACTTC. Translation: CASSQTRQGTYEQYF.

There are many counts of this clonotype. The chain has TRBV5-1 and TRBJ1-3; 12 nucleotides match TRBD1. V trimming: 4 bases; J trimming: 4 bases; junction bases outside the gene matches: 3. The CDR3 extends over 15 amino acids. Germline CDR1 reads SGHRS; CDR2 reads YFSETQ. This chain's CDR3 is CASSRDRGLGNTIYF. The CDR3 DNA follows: TGCGCCAGCAGCCGGGACAGGGGGCTCGGAAACACCATATATTTT.

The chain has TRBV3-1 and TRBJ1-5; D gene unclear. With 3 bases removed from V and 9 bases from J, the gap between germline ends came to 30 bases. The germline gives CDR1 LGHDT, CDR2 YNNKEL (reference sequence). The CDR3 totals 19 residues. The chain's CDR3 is CASSHGIDMGRRRLGPQHF. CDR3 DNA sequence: TGTGCCAGCAGCCATGGTATCGACATGGGTCGGCGGCGCCTTGGGCCCCAGCATTTT.

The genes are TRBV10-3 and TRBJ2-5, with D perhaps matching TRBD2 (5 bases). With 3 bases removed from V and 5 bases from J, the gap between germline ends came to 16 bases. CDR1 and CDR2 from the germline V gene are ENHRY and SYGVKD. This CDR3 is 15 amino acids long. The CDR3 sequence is CAISEADRQLETQYF. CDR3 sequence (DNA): TGTGCCATCAGTGAAGCGGACCGGCAATTGGAGACCCAGTACTTC.

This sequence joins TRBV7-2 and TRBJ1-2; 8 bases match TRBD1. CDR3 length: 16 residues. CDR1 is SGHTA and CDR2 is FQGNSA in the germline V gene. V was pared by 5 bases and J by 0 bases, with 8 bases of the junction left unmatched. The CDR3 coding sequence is TGTGCCAGCAGCCCCCGTGGACAGGGTGCTAACTATGGCTACACCTTC. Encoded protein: CASSPRGQGANYGYTF.

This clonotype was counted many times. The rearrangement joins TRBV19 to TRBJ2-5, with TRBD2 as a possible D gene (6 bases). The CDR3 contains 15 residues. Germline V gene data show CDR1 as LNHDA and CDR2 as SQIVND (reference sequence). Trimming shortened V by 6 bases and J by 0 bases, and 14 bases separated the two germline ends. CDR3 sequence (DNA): TGTGCCAGTAGCCGGGAGTTGGGGTACCAAGAGACCCAGTACTTC. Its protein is CASSRELGYQETQYF.

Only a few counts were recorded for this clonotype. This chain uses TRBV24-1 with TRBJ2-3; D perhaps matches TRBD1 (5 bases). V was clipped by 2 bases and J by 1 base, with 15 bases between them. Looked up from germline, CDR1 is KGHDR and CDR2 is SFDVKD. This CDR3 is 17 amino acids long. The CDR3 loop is CATSDSQGGWGTDTQYF. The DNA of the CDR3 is TGTGCCACCAGTGATTCGCAGGGTGGATGGGGCACAGATACGCAGTATTTT.

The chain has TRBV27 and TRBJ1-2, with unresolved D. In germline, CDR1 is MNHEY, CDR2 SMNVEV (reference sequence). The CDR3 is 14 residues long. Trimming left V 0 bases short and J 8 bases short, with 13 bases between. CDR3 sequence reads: CASSLSTGSRGYTF. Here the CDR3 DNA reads TGTGCCAGCAGTTTATCGACGGGTTCGAGGGGCTACACCTTC.

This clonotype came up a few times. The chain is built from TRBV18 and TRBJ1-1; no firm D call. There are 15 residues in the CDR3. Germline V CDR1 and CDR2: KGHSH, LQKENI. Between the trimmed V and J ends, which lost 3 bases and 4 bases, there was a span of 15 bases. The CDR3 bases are TGTGCCAGCTCACCTCAGACCCCACGGGGCACTGAAGCTTTCTTT. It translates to CASSPQTPRGTEAFF.

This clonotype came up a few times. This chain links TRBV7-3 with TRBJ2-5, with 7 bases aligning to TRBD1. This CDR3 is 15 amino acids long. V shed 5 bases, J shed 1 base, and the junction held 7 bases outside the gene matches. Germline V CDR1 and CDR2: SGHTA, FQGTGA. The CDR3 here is CASSAGQDLQETQYF. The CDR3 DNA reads TGTGCCAGCAGCGCCGGACAGGACCTCCAAGAGACCCAGTACTTC.